Each of the 11 T cell receptor beta chains below was sequenced from the same sample in a study of T cells in Graves' hyperthyroidism and ophthalmopathy. RNA transcripts provided the source from which TCR beta CDR3 regions were amplified. Researchers ran a first-round RT-PCR on the TCR CDR3 using the HTBI primer set. MiXCR, run by TCRdb on the multiplex PCR reads, gives a single entry per CDR3 protein. The sample carries under 300,000 distinct CDR3 sequences, less than 30% recorded once. Sequenced: blood. Receptor source: a man between 40 and 49 years old with Graves' hyperthyroidism that later progressed to Graves' ophthalmopathy.

This clonotype showed up many times. V gene TRBV5-6 combines with J gene TRBJ2-5; D call uncertain. The CDR3 has 16 residues. The germline V gene encodes CDR1 SGHDT and CDR2 YYEEEE. With 1 base removed from V and 0 bases from J, the gap between germline ends came to 13 bases. The CDR3 region has the DNA TGTGCCAGCAGCTTGCTATACTCGAGCGACCAAGAGACCCAGTACTTC. The encoded protein is CASSLLYSSDQETQYF.

This clonotype was picked up many times. The chain recombines TRBV12-3 or TRBV12-4 with TRBJ1-1; D is undetermined. This CDR3 region has 13 residues. The ends were cut back, 2 bases at V and 12 bases at J, with 16 bases in the middle. In DNA, the CDR3 is TGTGCCAGCAGTTTATTGGGCCGCCCCATGCCTTTCTTT. Translated, it gives CASSLLGRPMPFF.

There are many counts of this clonotype. V and J are TRBV9 and TRBJ2-7, with 13 bases identical to TRBD2. Trimming at V came to 0 bases and at J to 7 bases, leaving 1 base not matched to a gene. The CDR3 is made up of 14 amino acids. The germline CDR1 and CDR2 sequences are SGDLS and YYNGEE. CDR3 amino acids: CASSVGLAGGEQYF. The CDR3 DNA reads as TGTGCCAGCAGCGTAGGACTAGCGGGAGGAGAGCAGTACTTC.

This clonotype has more than one count but fewer than ten. The chain links TRBV3-1 to TRBJ1-3; 7 positions match TRBD1. CDR3 length: 17 amino acids. The germline V gene has CDR1 LGHDT and CDR2 YNNKEL (reference sequence). V gave up 0 bases and J gave up 0 bases; unmatched junction bases: 5. CDR3: CASSQDGRGYSGNTIYF. The CDR3 DNA follows: TGTGCCAGCAGCCAAGATGGCAGGGGGTACTCTGGAAACACCATATATTTT. Full variable domain (rest looked up from reference TRBV3-1 and TRBJ1-3): DTAVSQTPKYLVTQMGNDKSIKCEQNLGHDTMYWYKQDSKKFLKIMFSYNNKELIINETVPNRFSPKSPDKAHLNLHINSLELGDSAVYFCASSQDGRGYSGNTIYFGEGSWLTVV.

This clonotype was seen repeatedly, ten times or more. The chain carries TRBV12-3 or TRBV12-4 and TRBJ2-2; TRBD1 aligns across 7 bases. Trimming cost V 5 bases and J 4 bases; bases outside gene matches: 4. The CDR3 is 14 residues long. CDR3 region: CASSTYRGTGELFF. The CDR3 DNA reads as TGTGCCAGCAGTACATACAGGGGCACCGGGGAGCTGTTTTTT.

This clonotype was seen ten or more times. The chain carries TRBV20-1 and TRBJ2-7; perhaps TRBD1 as D (6 bases). Germline V lookup: CDR1 DFQATT, CDR2 SNEGSKA (reference sequence). The CDR3 spans 13 residues. The CDR3 reads CSGTPGQTYEQYF. The CDR3 nucleotides are TGCAGCGGGACCCCTGGACAGACCTACGAGCAGTACTTC.

This clonotype was observed at least ten times. V usage is TRBV15 and J usage is TRBJ2-7; D ambiguous. Trimming removed 5 bases from V and 4 bases from J, with 12 bases in between. In germline, CDR1 is LNHNV, CDR2 YYDKDF (reference sequence). The CDR3 contains 13 residues. The CDR3 region is CATSGHGPYEQYF. As DNA, the CDR3 is TGTGCCACCAGCGGGCACGGGCCGTACGAGCAGTACTTC.

The rearrangement joins TRBV27 to TRBJ1-2; unclear D gene. The CDR3 spans 14 residues. CDR1 MNHEY and CDR2 SMNVEV come from the germline V gene (reference sequence). The V and J ends lost 5 bases and 4 bases respectively, with 14 bases between them. As DNA, the CDR3 is TGTGCCAGCAGTCCGCACTCCGGGATCTATGGCTACACCTTC. This gives the protein CASSPHSGIYGYTF.

This clonotype occurred many times. This rearrangement joins TRBV5-1 to TRBJ2-2, with 10 bases that match TRBD1. In germline, CDR1 is SGHRS, CDR2 YFSETQ. This CDR3 is built from 16 residues. V was pared by 3 bases and J by 5 bases, with 7 bases of the junction left unmatched. CDR3 in DNA: TGCGCCAGCAGCTCGACAGGGGGCGTAGGGACCGGGGAGCTGTTTTTT. It specifies CASSSTGGVGTGELFF.

The sample holds many counts of this clonotype. V gene TRBV28 combines with J gene TRBJ2-4; D remains unclear. CDR1 is MDHEN and CDR2 is SYDVKM in the germline V gene. The CDR3 runs to 17 residues. Trimming left V 3 bases short and J 1 base short, with 16 bases between. CDR3 nucleotide sequence: TGTGCCAGCAGTTTCCCTGTAGACTTCGTGGCCAAAAACATTCAGTACTTC. Amino acid sequence: CASSFPVDFVAKNIQYF.

The chain is built from TRBV6-1 and TRBJ1-1; D is perhaps TRBD1 (6 bases). This CDR3 has 14 residues. V was cut by 2 bases and J by 5 bases, with 12 bases left in between. CDR1 MNHNS and CDR2 SASEGT come from the germline V gene. The CDR3 sequence: CASSEREGGTEAFF. CDR3 bases: TGTGCCAGCAGTGAAAGGGAAGGGGGAACTGAAGCTTTCTTT.